The source of this TCR beta chain is a study of blood T cell repertoires in COVID-19. Study summary: The samples span acute and convalescent COVID-19 from the United States, Italy and Spain.

This CDR3 is 16 amino acids long. Trimming stripped 5 bases from V and 4 bases from J, with 20 bases between. Germline V CDR1 and CDR2: SGHAT, FQNNGV. Data came from immunoSEQ multiplex PCR; TCRdb stores just in-frame clones and leaves some out. Of approximately 200,000 clones listed, 90% are singletons. V is TRBV11-2 and J is TRBJ1-2; D perhaps matches TRBD1 (6 bases). The sample taken for sequencing was PBMCs or T cells enriched from blood (not recorded which). This TCR was sampled from a man under 40 who had recovered from COVID-19. CDR3 sequence: CASSLTGTHRLYGYTF. CDR3 coding DNA: TGTGCCAGCAGCCTGACCGGGACACACAGGCTCTATGGCTACACCTTC.